This entry lists 14 T cell receptor beta chains sequenced from one sample in a study of T cells of healthy individuals. TCRdb re-called the 5' RACE reads with MiXCR, one entry per CDR3 protein. The profile shows 65,000 to 90,000 distinct CDR3 sequences, about 4.8% of them singletons. These receptors were collected from a female donor in good health.

This clonotype has ten or more counts. The genes are TRBV30 and TRBJ2-1, with D perhaps matching TRBD1 (6 bases). Germline V gene sequence: CDR1 GTSNPN, CDR2 SVGIG (reference sequence). The CDR3 runs 18 residues. V was pared by 2 bases and J by 3 bases, with 23 bases between. CDR3 amino acids: CAWSPEDSSSLVYNEQFF. In DNA, the CDR3 is TGTGCCTGGAGTCCCGAGGACAGTTCCTCTCTGGTCTACAATGAGCAGTTCTTC.

In its sample, this clonotype was seen a few times. The chain links TRBV12-3 or TRBV12-4 to TRBJ2-7; D ambiguous. There are 13 residues in the CDR3. V gave up 6 bases and J gave up 4 bases, with 13 bases separating them. This chain's CDR3 is CASSLQREYEQYF. The CDR3 DNA is TGTGCCAGCAGCTTGCAGAGAGAGTACGAGCAGTACTTC.

This clonotype has just a few counts. The genes are TRBV13 and TRBJ1-1; 9 bases line up with TRBD1. Germline loops: CDR1 PRHDT, CDR2 FYEKMQ (reference sequence). V lost 3 bases, J lost 1 base, and 0 bases stayed unmatched. The CDR3 extends over 14 amino acids. The CDR3 loop is CASSLTGGNTEAFF. CDR3 sequence (DNA): TGTGCCAGCAGCTTGACAGGGGGGAACACTGAAGCTTTCTTT.

Comments on this clonotype: A much larger clone lies a single base off, so this may be a read error. The gene calls are TRBV7-6 and TRBJ2-2; D may be TRBD1 or TRBD2 (6 bases each). The CDR3 length is 16 residues. The V end was cut by 5 bases, the J end by 4 bases, with 17 bases between. Germline CDR1 is SGHVS and CDR2 is FNYEAQ. In nucleotides, the CDR3 is TGTGCCAGCAGCGAGGGGGGACGAATCAGCACCGGGGAGCTGTTTTTT. As protein: CASSEGGRISTGELFF.

This clonotype was detected many times. The rearrangement uses TRBV20-1 and TRBJ1-4; 11 bases agree with TRBD1. Germline V lookup: CDR1 DFQATT, CDR2 SNEGSKA (reference sequence). The CDR3 sequence is 15 residues long. With V trimmed by 1 base and J by 6 bases, 4 bases remained unmatched. CDR3 in amino acids: CSARGTGGGYEKLFF. As DNA, the CDR3 is TGCAGTGCTAGAGGGACAGGGGGCGGATATGAAAAACTGTTTTTT.

Of note for this clonotype: The junction departs from germline at one end; a sequencing error may be responsible. The chain links TRBV3-1 to TRBJ1-2; D not resolved. Germline CDR1 is LGHDT and CDR2 is YNNKEL (reference sequence). The CDR3 runs to 12 residues. The CDR3 region is CDSSQADYGYTF. CDR3 coding DNA: TGTGACAGCAGCCAGGCAGACTATGGCTACACCTTC. Combining the CDR3 with reference TRBV3-1 and TRBJ1-2 gives the whole variable domain DTAVSQTPKYLVTQMGNDKSIKCEQNLGHDTMYWYKQDSKKFLKIMFSYNNKELIINETVPNRFSPKSPDKAHLNLHINSLELGDSAVYFCDSSQADYGYTFGSGTRLTVV.

This clonotype was counted ten times or more. V and J are TRBV28 and TRBJ2-1; 7 nucleotides match TRBD2. The CDR3 is 16 amino acids. Germline CDR1 is MDHEN and CDR2 is SYDVKM. V dropped 4 bases and J dropped 5; count of bases not matched to a gene: 11. In DNA form, the CDR3 reads TGTGCCAGCAGTTCTCTTCGGGGGGACCTGAACAATGAGCAGTTCTTC. This codes for CASSSLRGDLNNEQFF. Together with reference TRBV28 and TRBJ2-1, the CDR3 gives the full variable domain: DVKVTQSSRYLVKRTGEKVFLECVQDMDHENMFWYRQDPGLGLRLIYFSYDVKMKEKGDIPEGYSVSREKKERFSLILESASTNQTSMYLCASSSLRGDLNNEQFFGPGTRLTVL.

The chain recombines TRBV19 with TRBJ2-7, with D tentatively TRBD1 or TRBD2 (5 bases each). CDR1 is LNHDA and CDR2 is SQIVND in the germline V gene (reference sequence). The CDR3 has 15 amino acids. The V gene lost 4 bases and the J gene lost 1 base, with 14 bases spanning the gap. Here the CDR3 reads CASSRFGEGSYEQYF. The DNA of the CDR3 is TGTGCCAGTAGTAGATTTGGTGAGGGGTCCTACGAGCAGTACTTC.

This clonotype was counted once. A read error may explain this, as a much larger clone is one base away. V gene TRBV11-2 combines with J gene TRBJ1-1; D gene ambiguous. The V and J ends lost 6 bases and 5 bases respectively, with 7 bases between them. The CDR3 is made up of 11 amino acids. Looked up from germline, CDR1 is SGHAT and CDR2 is FQNNGV. CDR3 DNA sequence: TGTGCCAGCAGACAGAAAACTGAAGCTTTCTTT. Translating gives CASRQKTEAFF.

Note on this clonotype: Given a much more abundant clone one base away, this may be a read error. The chain has TRBV20-1 and TRBJ1-6; no firm D call. In germline, CDR1 is DFQATT, CDR2 SNEGSKA (reference sequence). This CDR3 has 13 amino acids. Trimming removed 3 bases from V and 8 bases from J, with 11 bases in between. The CDR3 DNA sequence: TGCAGTGCTAGGAACATGCTAGATTCACCCCTCCACTTT. Its protein is CSARNMLDSPLHF.

This chain uses TRBV19 with TRBJ2-2, with a weak D call TRBD1 (5 bases). From germline, CDR1 is LNHDA and CDR2 SQIVND (reference sequence). CDR3 length: 14 residues. Trimming took 4 bases from V and 4 from J, leaving 10 bases between them. The CDR3 bases are TGTGCCAGTAGTAGGCAGGGAAGCACCGGGGAGCTGTTTTTT. This gives the protein CASSRQGSTGELFF.

J is TRBJ2-7 and V is TRBV28; 10 bases fit TRBD2. Germline trimming cut 6 bases from V and 3 bases from J; bases unmatched to any gene: 5. The CDR3 consists of 14 residues. Germline loops: CDR1 MDHEN, CDR2 SYDVKM. CDR3 amino acids: CASSLAGEDYEQYF. The CDR3, as DNA: TGTGCCAGCAGCCTAGCGGGAGAGGACTACGAGCAGTACTTC. The full variable domain, in which reference TRBV28 and TRBJ2-7 provide the parts outside the CDR3, is DVKVTQSSRYLVKRTGEKVFLECVQDMDHENMFWYRQDPGLGLRLIYFSYDVKMKEKGDIPEGYSVSREKKERFSLILESASTNQTSMYLCASSLAGEDYEQYFGPGTRLTVT.

This clonotype was detected many times. The chain is built from TRBV7-8 and TRBJ2-7; the match to TRBD1 covers 7 bases. Germline V gene sequence: CDR1 SGHVS, CDR2 FQNEAQ. The CDR3 loop spans 18 amino acids. After removal of 1 base from V and 1 base from J, the junction contained 13 bases not matched to a gene. CDR3 sequence reads: CASSLGGWTGSSSYEQYF. The CDR3 DNA follows: TGTGCCAGCAGCTTAGGAGGCTGGACAGGATCCTCGTCCTACGAGCAGTACTTC.

This sequence joins TRBV29-1 and TRBJ2-1; D unclear. Germline V gene lookup returns CDR1 SQVTM and CDR2 ANQGSEA. The CDR3 loop spans 13 amino acids. V was trimmed by 4 bases and J by 7 bases, leaving 14 bases between them. The CDR3 spells CSVGPGPWNEQFF. The CDR3 DNA is TGCAGCGTTGGACCGGGCCCTTGGAATGAGCAGTTCTTC.